This T cell receptor (beta chain) emerged from a study of CD8 T cells in ankylosing spondylitis. This clonotype was detected ten times or more. TCRdb used MiXCR to reprocess the 5' RACE reads, holding one entry per CDR3 protein. The sample lists about 240,000 distinct CDR3 sequences; around 7.8% were seen once. The TCR was taken from a male donor with ankylosing spondylitis or in good health (not recorded which). The sequenced material came from blood, either unsorted or a sorted T cell fraction (not recorded which).

The CDR3, as DNA: TGTGCCATCAACGGGAAGGGCTACACAGATACGCAGTATTTT. Its protein is CAINGKGYTDTQYF. This chain connects TRBV10-3 to TRBJ2-3; possibly TRBD2 for D (5 bases). Looked up from germline, CDR1 is ENHRY and CDR2 is SYGVKD. With 7 bases removed from V and 2 bases from J, the gap between germline ends came to 13 bases. The CDR3 is made up of 14 amino acids.